This record looks at one TCR beta chain sequence and its context. The sample belongs to a study of blood T cell repertoires in COVID-19. Study background: Sites across the United States, Italy and Spain contributed samples from acute and convalescent COVID-19.

Clones were read by immunoSEQ multiplex PCR, and TCRdb kept only the in-frame ones, dropping some. The sample contains around 100,000 clones, approximately 89% of which appear only once. This TCR came from a human donor with active COVID-19. The donor label of this sample is uncertain. Sequenced sample: peripheral blood.

The CDR3 DNA reads TGTGCCAGCAGCTCACTAGCGGGGGGCGGTGAGCAGTTCTTC. This gives the protein CASSSLAGGGEQFF. This chain joins TRBV7-2 and TRBJ2-1; TRBD2 matches at 12 bases. V was pared by 4 bases and J by 9 bases, with 4 bases of the junction left unmatched. Germline V gives CDR1 SGHTA, CDR2 FQGNSA. CDR3 length: 14 residues.